This T cell receptor (beta chain) is drawn from a study of T cell responses to AZD1222 COVID-19 vaccine. The CDR3 sequence is 15 residues long. Per the germline V gene, CDR1 is SGHAT and CDR2 is FQNNGV. V dropped 6 bases and J dropped 8; count of bases not matched to a gene: 10. Clones were read by immunoSEQ multiplex PCR, and TCRdb kept only the in-frame ones, dropping some. This table has roughly 150,000 clones, approximately 90% appearing once. The sample in question was peripheral blood, obtained on day 0 of AZD1222 vaccination. V is TRBV11-2 and J is TRBJ2-1; 10 nucleotides align to TRBD1. The sequence was obtained from an adult in good health. The chain's CDR3 is CASSSRQGAYDEQFF. The CDR3, as DNA: TGTGCCAGCAGTTCCAGACAGGGGGCGTATGATGAGCAGTTCTTC.